This T cell receptor beta chain was sequenced in a study of graft-versus-host responses after intestinal transplantation (dated by TCRdb to 2020 to 2022). In terms of the full investigation: Recipients received multivisceral, liver-intestinal, or isolated intestinal transplants. Every recipient was given anti-thymocyte globulin induction, then maintenance tacrolimus and steroids for about three years. After intestinal transplantation, graft-versus-host and host-versus-graft alloreactive T cell clones were followed in the graft, circulation and bone marrow using bulk TCR-beta CDR3 sequencing. To identify alloreactive clones, pre-transplant mixed lymphocyte reaction products were sequenced and compared with unstimulated pre-transplant donor and recipient T cells. Of the 20 to 25 intestinal transplant recipients enrolled in the cohort, one of whom was a retransplant, a few patients without pretransplant specimens were excluded. Donor T cell macrochimerism was defined as a peak of at least 4% donor T cells among recipient peripheral blood mononuclear cells. Instead of going to the commercial service, samples from a few later patients were sequenced in-house on an Illumina MiSeq and processed with MiXCR. The investigation overall reported the following: The relatively low number and heterogeneity of intestinal transplant patients limited the conclusions. Early after transplant, declines in HvG clones were associated with peak levels of circulating GvH clones. GvH clones were detected in recipient bone marrow, and some appeared earlier in ileal mucosa or blood, consistent with an intestinal mucosal origin. In patients with donor T cell macrochimerism, the allografts had high GvH to HvG T cell clonal ratios.

The CDR3 spans 14 residues, from the cysteine through the phenylalanine. Only CDR3 DNA is held: 42 bases, read in frame from base 1. Looking up the germline V gene (reference sequence) yields CDR1 SEHNR and CDR2 FQNEAQ. Trimming accounts for 5 bases at V and 2 bases at J, while the number of junction bases matched to no gene is 3. Libraries were made using the immunoSEQ multiplex PCR assay. For most patients, genomic DNA was isolated with the Qiagen DNeasy Blood and Tissue Kit and shipped frozen to Adaptive Biotechnologies for TCR sequencing. Adaptive Biotechnologies carried out high-throughput TCR-beta CDR3 sequencing of genomic DNA for most patients. As for the authors' bioinformatics: TCR sequencing data were retrieved from Adaptive's ImmunoSEQ software for around 19 patients, whereas a few other patients were processed with MiXCR and VDJtools. CD4 versus CD8 sorting errors were corrected by removing sequences found in both subsets at a frequency ratio below 5:1. CDR3 nucleotide sequences shared between donor and recipient were removed because the origin of such sequences could not be assigned. At least 2-fold expansion over unstimulated cells and a minimum CFSE-low frequency of 0.002% (template counts) or 0.001% (read counts) were required for clones to be classified as alloreactive. Clones detected in sequenced pre-transplant spleen, lymph node, or MLR CFSE-low populations of the donor or recipient were defined as mappable. The cumulative frequency of alloreactive clones was calculated as a percentage of all sequences, weighted by copy number. TCRdb provides this immuneACCESS table in a form limited to in-frame rearrangements. Some clones are lacking; in checked studies, under half of them reflect an unresolved V gene, and why the rest are absent is not known. D and trimming were read from the DNA, whereas the V and J calls and clone size are those reported in that table. The sample table holds around 13,000 clones, of which about 29% were seen once. Roughly 2.8% of the sample lies in the top ten.

This clone has just a few counts. Base qualities are not at hand, and no much larger clone is one base apart. The sample's time point, from its label and the paper: cells obtained before transplantation from donor or recipient. In mixed lymphocyte reactions, around 200,000 CFSE-labeled pre-transplant responders were plated with around 200,000 irradiated violet-dye-labeled stimulators and cultured for five to seven days. Proliferating CD3+CD4+CFSE-low and CD3+CD8+CFSE-low responder cells were FACS-sorted on a BD Influx sorter after the mixed lymphocyte reaction. This TCR was sampled from a human patient who received an intestinal transplant. The sequencing used alloreactive CD8+ T cells from a mixed lymphocyte reaction culture, collected before intestinal transplant. Per the publication, the cell subset or site label means: CFSE-low proliferating T cells sorted from roughly six-day pre-transplant mixed lymphocyte reaction (GvH or HvG direction). The sequence is built from TRBV7-9 and TRBJ1-5, with 7 junctional bases fitting TRBD1. The sequence in DNA is TGTGCCAGCAGCGTAACAGGGGGCAATCAGCCCCAGCATTTT. This sequence encodes CASSVTGGNQPQHF.